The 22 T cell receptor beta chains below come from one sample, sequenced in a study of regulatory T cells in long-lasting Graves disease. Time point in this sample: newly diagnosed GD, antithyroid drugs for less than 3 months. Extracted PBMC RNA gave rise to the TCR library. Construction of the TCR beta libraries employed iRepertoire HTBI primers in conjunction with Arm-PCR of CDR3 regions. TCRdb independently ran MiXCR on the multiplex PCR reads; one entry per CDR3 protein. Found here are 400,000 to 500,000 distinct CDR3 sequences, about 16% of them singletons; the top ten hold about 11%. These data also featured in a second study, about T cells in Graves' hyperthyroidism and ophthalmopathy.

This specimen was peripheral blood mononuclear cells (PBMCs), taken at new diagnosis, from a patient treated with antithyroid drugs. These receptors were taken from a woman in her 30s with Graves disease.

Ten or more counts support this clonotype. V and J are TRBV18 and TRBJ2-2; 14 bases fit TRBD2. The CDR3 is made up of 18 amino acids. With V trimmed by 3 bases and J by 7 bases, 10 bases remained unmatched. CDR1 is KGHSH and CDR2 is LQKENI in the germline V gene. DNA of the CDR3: TGTGCCAGCTCACCTAGGGGACTAGCGGGAGTTCACGACGGGGAGCTGTTTTTT. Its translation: CASSPRGLAGVHDGELFF.

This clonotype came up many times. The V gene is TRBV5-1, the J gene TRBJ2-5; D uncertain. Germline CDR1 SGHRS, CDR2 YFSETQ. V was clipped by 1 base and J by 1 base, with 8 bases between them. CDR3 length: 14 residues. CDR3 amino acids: CASSLTRIQETQYF. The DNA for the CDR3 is TGCGCCAGCAGCTTGACAAGGATCCAAGAGACCCAGTACTTC.

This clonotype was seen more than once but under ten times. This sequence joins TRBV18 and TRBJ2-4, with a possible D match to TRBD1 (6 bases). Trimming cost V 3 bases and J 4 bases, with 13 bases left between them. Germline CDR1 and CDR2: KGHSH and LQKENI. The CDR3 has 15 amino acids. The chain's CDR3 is CASSPGNRVKNIQYF. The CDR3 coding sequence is TGTGCCAGCTCACCTGGAAACAGGGTAAAAAACATTCAGTACTTC.

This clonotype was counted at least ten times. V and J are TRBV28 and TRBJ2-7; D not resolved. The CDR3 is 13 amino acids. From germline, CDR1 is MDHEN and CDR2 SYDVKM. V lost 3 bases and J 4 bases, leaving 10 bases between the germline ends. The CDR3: CASSFPPLYEQYF. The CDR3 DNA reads TGTGCCAGCAGTTTCCCCCCACTTTACGAGCAGTACTTC.

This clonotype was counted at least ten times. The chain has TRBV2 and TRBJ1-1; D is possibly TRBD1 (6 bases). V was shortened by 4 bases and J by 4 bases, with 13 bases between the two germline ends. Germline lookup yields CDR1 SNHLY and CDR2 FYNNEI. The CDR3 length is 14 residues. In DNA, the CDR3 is TGTGCCAGCAGTGCCCACGGAGGGGGCACTGAAGCTTTCTTT. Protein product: CASSAHGGGTEAFF.

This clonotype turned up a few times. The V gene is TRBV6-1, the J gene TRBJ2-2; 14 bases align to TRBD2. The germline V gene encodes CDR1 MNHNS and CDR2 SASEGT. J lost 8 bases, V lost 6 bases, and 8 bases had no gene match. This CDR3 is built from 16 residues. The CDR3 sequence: CASRGTSGRIVGELFF. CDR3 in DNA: TGTGCCAGCAGAGGGACTAGCGGGAGAATTGTGGGGGAGCTGTTTTTT.

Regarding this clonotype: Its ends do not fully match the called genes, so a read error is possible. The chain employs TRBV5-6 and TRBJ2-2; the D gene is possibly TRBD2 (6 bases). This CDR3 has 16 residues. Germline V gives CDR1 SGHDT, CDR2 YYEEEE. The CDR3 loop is CASSLGPTRNTGERFF. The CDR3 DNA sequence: TGTGCCAGCAGCTTGGGTCCGACTAGGAACACCGGGGAGCGGTTTTTT.

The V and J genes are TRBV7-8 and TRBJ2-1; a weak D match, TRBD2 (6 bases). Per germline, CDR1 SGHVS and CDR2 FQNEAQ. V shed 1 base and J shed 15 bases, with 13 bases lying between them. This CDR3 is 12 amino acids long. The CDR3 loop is CASSLETRNLFF. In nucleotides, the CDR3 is TGTGCCAGCAGCTTAGAGACTAGGAATTTGTTCTTC.

CDR3 sequence: CASRSVSGSRGTDTQYF. CDR3 nucleotides: TGTGCCAGCAGAAGCGTTAGCGGGAGCCGGGGCACAGATACGCAGTATTTT. This chain uses TRBV28 with TRBJ2-3, with 9 bases lining up with TRBD2. Unmatched junction bases numbered 11, after V lost 6 bases and J lost 1 base. In germline, CDR1 is MDHEN, CDR2 SYDVKM. There are 17 residues in the CDR3.

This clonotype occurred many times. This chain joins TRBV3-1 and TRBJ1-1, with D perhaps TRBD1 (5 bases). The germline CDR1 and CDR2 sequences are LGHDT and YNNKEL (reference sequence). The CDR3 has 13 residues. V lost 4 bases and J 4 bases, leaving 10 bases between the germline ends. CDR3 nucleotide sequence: TGTGCCAGCAGCCCCTTTACAGGCACTGAAGCTTTCTTT. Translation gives CASSPFTGTEAFF.

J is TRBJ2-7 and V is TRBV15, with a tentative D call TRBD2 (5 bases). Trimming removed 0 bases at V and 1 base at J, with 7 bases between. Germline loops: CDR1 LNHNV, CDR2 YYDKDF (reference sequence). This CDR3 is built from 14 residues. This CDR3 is CATSREEDSYEQYF. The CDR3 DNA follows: TGTGCCACCAGCAGAGAGGAGGATTCCTACGAGCAGTACTTC.

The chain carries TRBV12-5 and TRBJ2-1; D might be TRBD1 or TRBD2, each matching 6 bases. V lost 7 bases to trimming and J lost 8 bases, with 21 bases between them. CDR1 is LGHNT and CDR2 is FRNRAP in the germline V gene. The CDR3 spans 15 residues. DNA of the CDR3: TGTGCTAGTGCCCGGGGGAAGGGGGAGATATATGAGCAGTTCTTC. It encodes CASARGKGEIYEQFF.

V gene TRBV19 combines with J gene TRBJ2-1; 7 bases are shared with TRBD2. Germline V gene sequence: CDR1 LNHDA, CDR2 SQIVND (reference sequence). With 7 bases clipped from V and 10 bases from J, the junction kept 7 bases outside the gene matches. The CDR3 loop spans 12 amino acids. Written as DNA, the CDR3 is TGTGCCAGTACCCCTGGGGGGGACGAGCAGTTCTTC. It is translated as CASTPGGDEQFF.

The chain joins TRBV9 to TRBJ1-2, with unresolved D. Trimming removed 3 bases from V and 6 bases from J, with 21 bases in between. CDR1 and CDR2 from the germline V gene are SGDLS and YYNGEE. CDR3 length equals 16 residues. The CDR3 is CASSAVPGPRRDGYTF. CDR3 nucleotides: TGTGCCAGCAGCGCAGTACCCGGGCCCCGGCGCGATGGCTACACCTTC.

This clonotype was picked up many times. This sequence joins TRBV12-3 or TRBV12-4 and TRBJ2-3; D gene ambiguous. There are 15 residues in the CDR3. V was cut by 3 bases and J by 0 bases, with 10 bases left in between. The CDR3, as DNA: TGTGCCAGCAGTTTGAGTTTGGCAAGCACAGATACGCAGTATTTT. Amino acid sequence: CASSLSLASTDTQYF.

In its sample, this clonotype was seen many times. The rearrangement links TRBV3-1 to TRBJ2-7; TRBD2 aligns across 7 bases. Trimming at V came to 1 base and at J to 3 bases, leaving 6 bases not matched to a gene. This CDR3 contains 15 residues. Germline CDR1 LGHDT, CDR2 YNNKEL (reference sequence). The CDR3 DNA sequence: TGTGCCAGCAGCCAAGGAAATAGCGGGTACTACGAGCAGTACTTC. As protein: CASSQGNSGYYEQYF.

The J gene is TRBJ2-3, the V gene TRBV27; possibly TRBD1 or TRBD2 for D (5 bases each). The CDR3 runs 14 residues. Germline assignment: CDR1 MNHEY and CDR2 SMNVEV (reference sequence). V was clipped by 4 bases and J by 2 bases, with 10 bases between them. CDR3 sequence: CASSSRDLTDTQYF. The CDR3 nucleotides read TGTGCCAGCAGTTCCCGGGACCTCACAGATACGCAGTATTTT.

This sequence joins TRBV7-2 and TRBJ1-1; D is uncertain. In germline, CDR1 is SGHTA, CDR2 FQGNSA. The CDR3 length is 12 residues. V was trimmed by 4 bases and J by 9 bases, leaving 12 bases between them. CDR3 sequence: CASSSSTGKAFF. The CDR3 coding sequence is TGTGCCAGCAGCTCCTCCACGGGGAAAGCTTTCTTT.

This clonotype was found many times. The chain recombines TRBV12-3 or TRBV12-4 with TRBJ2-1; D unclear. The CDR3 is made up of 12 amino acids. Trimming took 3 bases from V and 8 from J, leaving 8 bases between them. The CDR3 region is CASSFGTDEQFF. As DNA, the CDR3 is TGTGCCAGCAGTTTCGGCACCGATGAGCAGTTCTTC.

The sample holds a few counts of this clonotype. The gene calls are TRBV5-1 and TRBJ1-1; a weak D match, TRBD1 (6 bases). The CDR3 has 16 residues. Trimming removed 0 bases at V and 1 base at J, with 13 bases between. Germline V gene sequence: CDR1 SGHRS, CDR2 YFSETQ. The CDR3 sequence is CASSLVPGGRNTEAFF. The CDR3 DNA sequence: TGCGCCAGCAGCTTGGTCCCGGGGGGCAGGAACACTGAAGCTTTCTTT.

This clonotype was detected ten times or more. The CDR3 spells CASSPSGTKTLNEQFF. In nucleotides, the CDR3 is TGTGCCAGCAGCCCCTCCGGGACTAAGACGTTGAATGAGCAGTTCTTC. The chain is built from TRBV11-2 and TRBJ2-1, with 7 positions matching TRBD2. The CDR3 extends over 16 amino acids. V was clipped by 5 bases and J by 7 bases; unmatched bases: 14. Germline CDR1 reads SGHAT; CDR2 reads FQNNGV.

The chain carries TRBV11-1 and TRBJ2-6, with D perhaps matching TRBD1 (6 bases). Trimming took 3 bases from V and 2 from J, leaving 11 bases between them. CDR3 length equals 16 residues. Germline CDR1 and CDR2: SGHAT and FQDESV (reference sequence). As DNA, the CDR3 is TGTGCCAGCAGCTTGGGTCAGGGGACTGGGGCCAACGTCCTGACTTTC. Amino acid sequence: CASSLGQGTGANVLTF.